This TCR beta chain is from a study of T cell responses to AZD1222 COVID-19 vaccine. Assay: immunoSEQ multiplex PCR; the TCRdb copy retains only in-frame clones and omits some. The table records about 160,000 clones, roughly 92% of them present only once. With V trimmed by 1 base and J by 7 bases, 7 bases remained unmatched. CDR1 SGHVS and CDR2 FNYEAQ come from the germline V gene. The CDR3 sequence is 15 residues long. This receptor was identified in an adult who received the AZD1222 COVID-19 vaccine. Specimen: peripheral blood, collected 28 days after the second AZD1222 dose. V and J are TRBV7-6 and TRBJ1-2; 9 bases fit TRBD1. This CDR3 reads CASSLEQGATSGYTF. As DNA, the CDR3 is TGTGCCAGCAGCTTAGAACAGGGGGCGACTAGTGGCTACACCTTC.